This T cell receptor beta chain comes out of a study of blood T cell repertoires in COVID-19 (dated by TCRdb to about 2020). Study-level background: The collaborator samples originated in the United States, Italy and Spain and spanned the acute and convalescent phases of COVID-19. The prospective study material was composed of cDNA or gDNA derived from T cells, B-cell-depleted T cells, or PBMCs. Subjects who had been exposed to COVID-19, were actively infected with it, or had recovered from it provided the deeply sampled blood TCRbeta repertoires that made up the dataset. The repertoires were made available in a free public database intended to serve as a resource for research on the immune response to SARS-CoV-2. The samples were drawn from two sources: the first 160 participants of the ongoing ImmuneRACE study, and 950 to 1,500 subjects contributed by 6 global collaborators. A de-identified subject ID, COVID-19 status, age in years and sex were almost always included in the sample metadata. Where HLA class I and class II types were available, the types were taken from metadata supplied by the sample provider, not from assay-based typing.

Details on this clone: Its antigen is unknown. No base-level quality is on record; no much larger clone is a single base apart.

The cysteine opens and the phenylalanine closes a CDR3 of 14 amino acids. This entry keeps only the CDR3 DNA: 42 bases, framed from base 1. Trimming costs V 5 bases and J 0 bases, and their ends lie 10 bases apart. CDR1 and CDR2 are drawn from the germline V gene: MDHEN, SYDVKM. TCRbeta CDR3 regions were amplified from genomic DNA by means of the immunoSEQ Assay, a bias-controlled multiplex PCR. From the authors' description of their analysis: Within the assay, amplification of reference gene primers was used to estimate how many nucleated cells each sample contained. Sequence reads were collapsed and filtered to measure the absolute abundance of every unique TCRbeta CDR3 rearrangement. For each sample, productive Simpson clonality was calculated as the square root of Simpson's diversity index over productive rearrangements. In TCRdb, the immuneACCESS table is reduced to in-frame sequences with V and J assigned. These tables do not hold every clone; where another copy was compared, an unresolved V gene accounts for under half, and the others remain unexplained. V and J calls and clone size are as listed in that table; D and trimming were resolved from the DNA. For this sample the table gives some 86,000 clones, of which 80% to 95% were detected only once. The ten largest clonotypes hold about 2.5% of the sample.

Whole blood was collected in K2EDTA tubes by collaborating institutions according to the institutions' own protocols. For TCRbeta analysis, collaborators shipped samples as frozen whole blood, isolated PBMCs, or DNA extracted from either of those sample types. Summary of the overall study and its limitations: The quantity of clinical and demographic metadata differed by source and by participant and was supplied without curation.

The clonotype comes from a human donor with active COVID-19. The donor label of this sample is uncertain. The sample taken for sequencing was peripheral blood. The V gene is TRBV28 and the J gene is TRBJ1-1; TRBD1 is a weak D gene call, 6 bases matching. CDR3 loop: CASSEGGVNTEAFF. The sequenced DNA is TGTGCCAGCAGTGAAGGGGGTGTGAACACTGAAGCTTTCTTT.